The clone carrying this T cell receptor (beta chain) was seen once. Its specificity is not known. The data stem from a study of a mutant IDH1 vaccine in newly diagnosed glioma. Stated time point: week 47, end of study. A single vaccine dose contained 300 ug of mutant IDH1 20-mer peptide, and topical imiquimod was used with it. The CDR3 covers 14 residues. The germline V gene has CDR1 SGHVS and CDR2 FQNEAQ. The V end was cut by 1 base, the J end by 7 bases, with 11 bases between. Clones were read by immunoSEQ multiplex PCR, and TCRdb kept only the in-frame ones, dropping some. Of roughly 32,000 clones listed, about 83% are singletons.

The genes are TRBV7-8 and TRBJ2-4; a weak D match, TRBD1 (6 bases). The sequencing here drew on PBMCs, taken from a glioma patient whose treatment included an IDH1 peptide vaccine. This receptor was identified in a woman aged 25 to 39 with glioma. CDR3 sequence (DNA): TGTGCCAGCAGCTTAGGGGACATGGGGAACATTCAGTACTTC. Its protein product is CASSLGDMGNIQYF.